The 30 T cell receptor beta chains presented below share a single source sample, sequenced in a study of T cells after yellow fever vaccination. TCRdb independently ran MiXCR on the 5' RACE reads; one entry per CDR3 protein. The table records hundreds of thousands of distinct CDR3 sequences, roughly 12% of them present only once. The specimen comprised PBMCs, sampled on the day of the yellow fever booster vaccination. These receptors were taken from a man aged 25 to 40 who received the YFV17D yellow fever vaccine.

This rearrangement joins TRBV5-1 to TRBJ2-5; D possibly matches TRBD1 or TRBD2 (5 bases each). Looked up from germline, CDR1 is SGHRS and CDR2 is YFSETQ. V lost 6 bases and J 3 bases, leaving 21 bases between the germline ends. This CDR3 spans 16 amino acids. CDR3 amino acids: CASNLGGDIWKETQYF. In DNA form, the CDR3 reads TGCGCCAGCAACCTTGGGGGAGACATTTGGAAAGAGACCCAGTACTTC.

This clonotype has a handful of counts. This sequence joins TRBV7-2 and TRBJ2-5; unclear D gene. This CDR3 is 13 amino acids long. V lost 5 bases and J lost 4, with 11 bases in between. CDR1 is SGHTA, CDR2 FQGNSA, per germline. CDR3 nucleotide sequence: TGTGCCAGCAGCCCGAGATCGGGAGAGACCCAGTACTTC. This gives the protein CASSPRSGETQYF.

The chain is built from TRBV6-5 and TRBJ1-6; no reliable D call. V was pared by 6 bases and J by 10 bases, with 10 bases between. In germline, CDR1 is MNHEY, CDR2 SVGAGI. The CDR3 is made up of 12 amino acids. CDR3 nucleotides: TGTGCCAGCAGCCCCGGGGTCTCACCCCTCCACTTT. It encodes CASSPGVSPLHF.

Only a few counts were recorded for this clonotype. The chain links TRBV7-2 to TRBJ2-7; 9 positions agree with TRBD2. The germline CDR1 and CDR2 sequences are SGHTA and FQGNSA. The CDR3 is made up of 16 amino acids. V was pared by 0 bases and J by 5 bases, with 8 bases of the junction left unmatched. The CDR3 reads CASSLASGGRADEQYF. In nucleotides, the CDR3 is TGTGCCAGCAGCTTAGCGTCAGGCGGGAGGGCCGACGAGCAGTACTTC.

This clonotype was counted a few times. This chain links TRBV7-2 with TRBJ2-7, with D unclear. Germline CDR1 and CDR2: SGHTA and FQGNSA. V shed 4 bases and J shed 3 bases, with 10 bases lying between them. The CDR3 has 13 amino acids. The CDR3 nucleotides are TGTGCCAGCAGCTCGACACATTTCTACGAGCAGTACTTC. This gives the protein CASSSTHFYEQYF. Based on the CDR3 plus reference TRBV7-2 and TRBJ2-7, the full variable domain is GAGVSQSPSNKVTEKGKDVELRCDPISGHTALYWYRQSLGQGLEFLIYFQGNSAPDKSGLPSDRFSAERTGGSVSTLTIQRTQQEDSAVYLCASSSTHFYEQYFGPGTRLTVT.

V is TRBV21-1 and J is TRBJ2-6; TRBD2 is taken as the D call from the table, unchecked against the DNA. TRBV21-1 constitutes a pseudogene. The CDR3 has 17 amino acids. The CDR3 region has the DNA TGTGCCAGCAGCCTAGCCGAACAGGGCCCTGGGGCCAACGTCCTGACTTTC. Translation gives CASSLAEQGPGANVLTF.

J is TRBJ2-7 and V is TRBV5-1, with 12 bases that match TRBD2. The germline V gene has CDR1 SGHRS and CDR2 YFSETQ. The CDR3 totals 17 residues. Losses at the gene ends were 0 bases for V and 3 bases for J; bases not matched to a gene: 7. In nucleotides, the CDR3 is TGCGCCAGCAGCTTGGGGCACGGGACTAGCGGGTACTACGAGCAGTACTTC. Translated, it gives CASSLGHGTSGYYEQYF.

The sample holds a few counts of this clonotype. The rearrangement links TRBV4-1 to TRBJ1-5; D not resolved. Germline V lookup: CDR1 MGHRA, CDR2 YSYEKL. Trimming stripped 3 bases from V and 7 bases from J, with 10 bases between. This CDR3 comprises 13 residues. DNA of the CDR3: TGCGCCAGCAGCCACACCATCTGGCAGCCCCAGCATTTT. This encodes CASSHTIWQPQHF.

This clonotype showed up just a few times. The rearrangement uses TRBV9 and TRBJ1-4; 8 bases map to TRBD1. The V segment lost 0 bases and the J segment 8 bases; nucleotides outside the gene matches: 3. Germline-derived CDR1 and CDR2 are SGDLS and YYNGEE. The CDR3 is made up of 14 amino acids. CDR3 amino acids: CASSVEGQAEKLFF. Written as DNA, the CDR3 is TGTGCCAGCAGCGTAGAGGGACAGGCAGAAAAACTGTTTTTT.

CDR3 loop: CASSQEDPRASGIYEQYF. The DNA for the CDR3 is TGCGCCAGCAGCCAAGAAGACCCCAGGGCTAGCGGGATCTACGAGCAGTACTTC. The chain is built from TRBV4-3 and TRBJ2-7, with TRBD2 matching 9 bases. In germline, CDR1 is LGHNA, CDR2 YSLEER. The CDR3 runs to 18 residues. V shed 0 bases and J 3 bases; nucleotides not matched to a gene: 12.

This clonotype was seen a few times. This chain uses TRBV9 with TRBJ2-7; the D gene is possibly TRBD2 (5 bases). This CDR3 is built from 14 residues. V was shortened by 0 bases and J by 5 bases, with 12 bases between the two germline ends. Germline CDR1 reads SGDLS; CDR2 reads YYNGEE. The CDR3 DNA follows: TGTGCCAGCAGCGTAGAGTCCGGGAACCACGAGCAGTACTTC. Protein: CASSVESGNHEQYF.

The CDR3 DNA is TGTGCCAGCAGTTTATCGAGGACTGCAATCGAGCAGTACTTC. Amino acids: CASSLSRTAIEQYF. The rearrangement uses TRBV27 and TRBJ2-7; D possibly corresponds to TRBD2 (5 bases). Germline V lookup: CDR1 MNHEY, CDR2 SMNVEV (reference sequence). Trimming cost V 0 bases and J 6 bases, with 12 bases left between them. The CDR3 is made up of 14 amino acids.

This sequence joins TRBV10-3 and TRBJ2-5; possible D gene TRBD1, 6 bases. The ends were cut back, 3 bases at V and 4 bases at J, with 12 bases in the middle. Germline V gives CDR1 ENHRY, CDR2 SYGVKD. There are 14 residues in the CDR3. The chain's CDR3 is CAISERQVGETQYF. In nucleotides, the CDR3 is TGTGCCATCAGTGAACGACAGGTGGGAGAGACCCAGTACTTC.

The chain is built from TRBV20-1 and TRBJ2-3; 9 nucleotides match TRBD2. This CDR3 has 17 residues. V was clipped by 8 bases and J by 0 bases; unmatched bases: 15. CDR1 and CDR2 (germline): DFQATT, SNEGSKA (reference sequence). The CDR3: CSPSPAGGTASTDTQYF. The CDR3 DNA sequence: TGCAGTCCTTCCCCAGCGGGAGGAACCGCAAGCACAGATACGCAGTATTTT.

This sequence joins TRBV19 and TRBJ2-6; D not resolved. The CDR3 extends over 16 amino acids. Trimming removed 6 bases at V and 0 bases at J, with 12 bases between. The germline V gene has CDR1 LNHDA and CDR2 SQIVND (reference sequence). The CDR3 sequence: CASSPSRSSGANVLTF. The CDR3, as DNA: TGTGCCAGTAGCCCTTCCCGGAGCTCTGGGGCCAACGTCCTGACTTTC.

The chain joins TRBV6-6 to TRBJ2-7; no definite D call. This CDR3 region has 12 residues. In germline, CDR1 is MNHNY, CDR2 SVGAGI (reference sequence). V was shortened by 8 bases and J by 0 bases, with 8 bases between the two germline ends. The CDR3 is CASHGPSYEQYF. The CDR3 DNA reads TGTGCCAGCCACGGACCCTCCTACGAGCAGTACTTC.

This clonotype was observed a few times. V gene TRBV5-1 combines with J gene TRBJ2-5, with 7 bases identical to TRBD1. With 3 bases clipped from V and 5 bases from J, the junction kept 7 bases outside the gene matches. The CDR3 contains 14 residues. CDR1 is SGHRS and CDR2 is YFSETQ in the germline V gene. The chain's CDR3 is CASSSGTARETQYF. The DNA of the CDR3 is TGCGCCAGCAGCTCCGGGACAGCTCGGGAGACCCAGTACTTC.

The chain recombines TRBV11-3 with TRBJ2-3; 8 bases line up with TRBD2. CDR3 size: 15 residues. J was trimmed by 3 bases and V by 4 bases; bases with no gene match: 6. The germline V gene encodes CDR1 SGHNT and CDR2 YENEEA. The CDR3 is CASSSPGGATDTQYF. CDR3 DNA: TGTGCCAGCAGCTCCCCGGGGGGGGCAACAGATACGCAGTATTTT.

The rearrangement links TRBV5-5 to TRBJ1-1, with D possibly matching TRBD1 (5 bases). Between the trimmed V and J ends, which lost 4 bases and 0 bases, there was a span of 10 bases. This CDR3 spans 14 amino acids. Germline V gene lookup returns CDR1 SGHKS and CDR2 YYEKEE (reference sequence). CDR3 amino acids: CASSLPGLNTEAFF. For the CDR3, the DNA is TGTGCCAGCAGCCTCCCGGGACTGAACACTGAAGCTTTCTTT.

The table lists this clonotype with many counts. The gene calls are TRBV7-9 and TRBJ2-5; D might be TRBD2 (6 bases). The length of the CDR3 is 13 residues. Germline CDR1 reads SEHNR; CDR2 reads FQNEAQ (reference sequence). Deletions cut 2 bases from V and 5 bases from J, with 9 bases between. The CDR3: CASSLPGEETQYF. CDR3 sequence (DNA): TGTGCCAGCAGCTTACCGGGGGAGGAGACCCAGTACTTC.

This clonotype was recorded a few times. The J gene is TRBJ2-7, the V gene TRBV20-1; the D is unclear. V lost 1 base and J 0 bases, leaving 7 bases between the germline ends. The CDR3 is 13 residues long. CDR1 DFQATT and CDR2 SNEGSKA come from the germline V gene (reference sequence). CDR3 DNA sequence: TGCAGTGCTAGAGGGCAGGACTCCTACGAGCAGTACTTC. Its protein is CSARGQDSYEQYF.

This clonotype occurred a few times. The V call is TRBV5-1, the J call TRBJ2-7, with TRBD1 as a possible D gene (6 bases). The CDR3 has 14 residues. V shed 3 bases and J shed 6 bases, with 16 bases lying between them. Germline values: CDR1 SGHRS, CDR2 YFSETQ. The CDR3 reads CASSSGTATGEQYF. The CDR3 DNA is TGCGCCAGCAGCTCCGGGACGGCGACAGGCGAGCAGTACTTC. Complete variable domain (other parts from reference TRBV5-1 and TRBJ2-7): KAGVTQTPRYLIKTRGQQVTLSCSPISGHRSVSWYQQTPGQGLQFLFEYFSETQRNKGNFPGRFSGRQFSNSRSEMNVSTLELGDSALYLCASSSGTATGEQYFGPGTRLTVT.

The chain is built from TRBV4-2 and TRBJ1-4; D gene uncertain. Looked up from germline, CDR1 is LGHNA and CDR2 is YNFKEQ. CDR3 length: 15 amino acids. V was pared by 0 bases and J by 7 bases, with 12 bases between. The CDR3 DNA reads as TGTGCCAGCAGCCAAGATCAAACTACGGGTGAAAAACTGTTTTTT. Translation: CASSQDQTTGEKLFF.

A few counts support this clonotype. The rearrangement links TRBV5-4 to TRBJ2-1, with D hard to call. This CDR3 comprises 13 residues. Trimming shortened V by 4 bases and J by 5 bases, and 10 bases separated the two germline ends. Germline CDR1 and CDR2: SGHNT and YYREEE (reference sequence). Here the CDR3 reads CASSQTVNNEQFF. As DNA, the CDR3 is TGTGCCAGCAGCCAGACCGTAAACAATGAGCAGTTCTTC. Full variable domain (rest looked up from reference TRBV5-4 and TRBJ2-1): ETGVTQSPTHLIKTRGQQVTLRCSSQSGHNTVSWYQQALGQGPQFIFQYYREEENGRGNFPPRFSGLQFPNYSSELNVNALELDDSALYLCASSQTVNNEQFFGPGTRLTVL.

This clonotype was detected a few times. The CDR3 bases are TGTGCCAGCAGCCCGGGGCCTCGGAACGAGCAGTACTTC. Translation: CASSPGPRNEQYF. The J gene is TRBJ2-7, the V gene TRBV7-8; D tentatively reads TRBD1 or TRBD2 (5 bases each). Germline-derived CDR1 and CDR2 are SGHVS and FQNEAQ. Trimming shortened V by 5 bases and J by 5 bases, and 13 bases separated the two germline ends. CDR3 length equals 13 residues.

The CDR3 bases are TGTGCCAGCAGCCCGCGGACTAGCGGGAACCTACAAGAGACCCAGTACTTC. This gives the protein CASSPRTSGNLQETQYF. The J gene is TRBJ2-5, the V gene TRBV7-2; the match to TRBD2 covers 12 bases. Germline V gene data show CDR1 as SGHTA and CDR2 as FQGNSA. The V segment lost 5 bases and the J segment 2 bases; nucleotides outside the gene matches: 9. This CDR3 spans 17 amino acids. Variable domain in full (rest from reference TRBV7-2 and TRBJ2-5): GAGVSQSPSNKVTEKGKDVELRCDPISGHTALYWYRQSLGQGLEFLIYFQGNSAPDKSGLPSDRFSAERTGGSVSTLTIQRTQQEDSAVYLCASSPRTSGNLQETQYFGPGTRLLVL.

This chain joins TRBV12-3 or TRBV12-4 and TRBJ2-7; 9 bases fit TRBD2. CDR3 length: 15 amino acids. Germline trimming cut 5 bases from V and 7 bases from J; bases unmatched to any gene: 12. As DNA, the CDR3 is TGTGCCAGCAGTCCCGAAGCGGGAGGTGGAGATGAGCAGTACTTC. It codes for CASSPEAGGGDEQYF.

The CDR3: CSVATILEAFF. Here the CDR3 DNA reads TGCAGCGTTGCTACGATTCTTGAAGCTTTCTTT. The chain uses TRBV29-1 and TRBJ1-1; D remains ambiguous. The CDR3 runs 11 residues. The germline gives CDR1 SQVTM, CDR2 ANQGSEA. Trimming shortened V by 4 bases and J by 7 bases, and 10 bases separated the two germline ends.

This chain connects TRBV29-1 to TRBJ2-1; D possibly corresponds to TRBD1 (5 bases). Germline V gene sequence: CDR1 SQVTM, CDR2 ANQGSEA. Trimming took off 3 bases at V and 7 bases at J, with 16 bases between the two ends. The CDR3 consists of 14 residues. DNA for the CDR3: TGCAGCGTTGAGGGGCAGGGTATCTTGAATGAGCAGTTCTTC. This sequence encodes CSVEGQGILNEQFF.

This clonotype was observed a single time. The chain links TRBV20-1 to TRBJ2-3, with D perhaps TRBD2 (5 bases). The CDR3 length is 16 residues. Germline assignment: CDR1 DFQATT and CDR2 SNEGSKA (reference sequence). Trimming removed 3 bases from V and 0 bases from J, with 16 bases in between. CDR3 sequence reads: CSARAGRRPSTDTQYF. For the CDR3, the DNA is TGCAGTGCTAGGGCGGGCCGGAGACCCAGCACAGATACGCAGTATTTT.